Shown below are 17 T cell receptor beta chains from a single sample sequenced in a study of metastatic and nonmetastatic thyroid tumors. Each patient went into thyroid surgery without having received any treatment. TCRdb reprocessed the PCR reads using MiXCR. Of tens of thousands of clones listed, approximately 20% were seen once; the top ten hold roughly 7.8%. The sequenced sample was blood. These receptors all stem from a female donor with papillary thyroid cancer or a benign thyroid nodule (not recorded which). Some clones in this sample may be carry-over from other donors' samples.

This clone has at least ten counts. The chain employs TRBV2 and TRBJ1-2; D is uncertain. This CDR3 is built from 10 residues. V lost 3 bases and J lost 7, with 3 bases in between. In germline, CDR1 is SNHLY, CDR2 FYNNEI. CDR3 residues: CASSESGYTF. The CDR3 bases are TGTGCCAGCAGTGAGAGTGGCTACACCTTC.

This clone occurred many times. The V gene is TRBV29-1, the J gene TRBJ2-3; no clear D. Germline V gene lookup returns CDR1 SQVTM and CDR2 ANQGSEA. The CDR3 has 14 amino acids. Trimming left V 2 bases short and J 1 base short, with 10 bases between. CDR3 sequence reads: CSVEPRTGTDTQYF. Here the CDR3 DNA reads TGCAGCGTTGAACCGCGGACGGGCACAGATACGCAGTATTTT.

This clone showed up many times. The rearrangement uses TRBV12-3 or TRBV12-4 and TRBJ2-3; D might be TRBD1 (7 bases). The V end lost 0 bases, the J end lost 5 bases, and 9 bases lay between the germline ends. This CDR3 has 14 amino acids. The CDR3 sequence is CASSLARGVDTQYF. The CDR3, as DNA: TGTGCCAGCAGTTTAGCCAGGGGGGTAGATACGCAGTATTTT.

This clone is labeled as medium-sized (0.01 to 0.1%). The chain couples TRBV12-3 or TRBV12-4 to TRBJ1-5; tentative D call: TRBD1 (6 bases). The CDR3 extends over 13 amino acids. The V gene lost 6 bases and the J gene lost 4 bases, with 10 bases spanning the gap. The CDR3 is CASRAGANQPQHF. DNA of the CDR3: TGTGCCAGCAGGGCAGGGGCAAATCAGCCCCAGCATTTT.

About this clone itself: A much larger clone lies a single base off, so this may be a read error. The same CDR3 can be traced to other DNA sequences in this sample. The gene calls are TRBV4-2 and TRBJ1-5; the match to TRBD1 covers 12 bases. Germline CDR1 and CDR2: LGHNA and YNFKEQ. V lost 3 bases, J lost 0 bases, and 9 bases stayed unmatched. CDR3 size: 19 residues. CDR3 DNA: TGTGCCAGCAGCCAGGCCGGGACAGGGGGCATTTATAGCAATCAGCCCCAGCATTTT. Protein: CASSQAGTGGIYSNQPQHF.

The table lists this clone with many counts. The chain combines TRBV11-3 with TRBJ2-2, with D perhaps matching TRBD1 (5 bases). V gave up 4 bases and J gave up 5 bases, with 8 bases separating them. Germline loops: CDR1 SGHNT, CDR2 YENEEA. This CDR3 has 13 amino acids. CDR3 nucleotide sequence: TGTGCCAGCAGCTCCAGGGTAACCGGGGAGCTGTTTTTT. Translation: CASSSRVTGELFF. Drawing the rest from reference TRBV11-3 and TRBJ2-2, the complete variable domain is EAGVVQSPRYKIIEKKQPVAFWCNPISGHNTLYWYLQNLGQGPELLIRYENEEAVDDSQLPKDRFSAERLKGVDSTLKIQPAELGDSAVYLCASSSRVTGELFFGEGSRLTVL.

Comment on this clone: At one end, the junction sequence differs from germline, possibly due to a read error. The chain recombines TRBV10-3 with TRBJ2-6; the match to TRBD2 covers 10 bases. The length of the CDR3 is 21 residues. Looked up from germline, CDR1 is ENHRY and CDR2 is SYGVKD. The CDR3 nucleotides read TGTGCCATCAGTGAGGCGGGAGTAGCGGGAGGATCGAGCTCTTGGGCCAACGTCCTGACTTTC. Translation gives CAISEAGVAGGSSSWANVLTF.

This clone was seen many times. CDR3 loop: CASSEGPRAFF. For the CDR3, the DNA is TGTGCCAGCAGTGAAGGGCCGAGAGCTTTCTTT. V gene TRBV2 combines with J gene TRBJ1-1; the D is unclear. CDR3 length: 11 amino acids. Trimming left V 1 base short and J 10 bases short, with 7 bases between. CDR1 SNHLY and CDR2 FYNNEI come from the germline V gene.

Details on this clone: Possible read error: a much larger clone is one base away. Other DNA sequences in this sample translate to the same CDR3. The chain recombines TRBV20-1 with TRBJ2-2; TRBD1 or TRBD2 may be the D gene (7 bases each). CDR3 length: 20 residues. The V gene lost 6 bases and the J gene lost 2 bases, with 31 bases spanning the gap. CDR1 DFQATT and CDR2 SNEGSKA come from the germline V gene (reference sequence). CDR3 residues: CSAPFIQGKRGAKNTGELFF. The CDR3 DNA reads TGCAGTGCACCTTTCATACAGGGGAAACGGGGGGCCAAAAACACCGGGGAGCTGTTTTTT.

The chain links TRBV20-1 to TRBJ1-1; the D is unclear. This CDR3 region has 11 residues. The V end lost 7 bases, the J end lost 1 base, and 7 bases lay between the germline ends. CDR1 and CDR2 from the germline V gene are DFQATT and SNEGSKA (reference sequence). The CDR3 DNA reads as TGCAGTGTTGCTCCGAACACTGAAGCTTTCTTT. Translating it yields CSVAPNTEAFF.

This clone was recorded at least ten times. V is TRBV18 and J is TRBJ2-7, with D possibly being TRBD1 or TRBD2 (5 bases each). V was cut by 5 bases and J by 4 bases, with 12 bases left in between. Germline CDR1 reads KGHSH; CDR2 reads LQKENI. The CDR3 totals 13 residues. CDR3 nucleotides: TGTGCCAGCTCAAGAGGGGACCGGTACGAGCAGTACTTC. This codes for CASSRGDRYEQYF.

This clone ranks as medium-sized. The chain carries TRBV19 and TRBJ2-7, with 12 nucleotides matching TRBD1. The V gene's germline CDR1 is LNHDA and CDR2 SQIVND (reference sequence). V trimming: 8 bases; J trimming: 4 bases; junction bases outside the gene matches: 9. The CDR3 runs 15 residues. The CDR3 is CASRGRDRGLYEQYF. The CDR3 coding sequence is TGTGCCAGTCGCGGCCGGGACAGGGGGCTTTACGAGCAGTACTTC.

This clone was recorded many times. The V and J genes are TRBV5-5 and TRBJ2-5; a weak D match, TRBD1 (5 bases). In germline, CDR1 is SGHKS, CDR2 YYEKEE (reference sequence). Trimming removed 4 bases at V and 2 bases at J, with 9 bases between. This CDR3 region has 13 residues. As DNA, the CDR3 is TGTGCCAGCAGCATGGACATTCAAGAGACCCAGTACTTC. Translation: CASSMDIQETQYF.

By share, this clone ranks as medium-sized (0.01 to 0.1%). The V gene is TRBV6-2 or TRBV6-3, the J gene TRBJ2-5; 12 bases agree with TRBD2. V was pared by 6 bases and J by 2 bases, with 13 bases of the junction left unmatched. Germline V gene data show CDR1 as MNHEY and CDR2 as SVGEGT. The CDR3 is 18 amino acids. In DNA form, the CDR3 reads TGTGCCAGCAGCCCAAGTAGACTAGCGGGGGACATACAAGAGACCCAGTACTTC. This gives the protein CASSPSRLAGDIQETQYF.

This clone was observed many times. This sequence joins TRBV7-8 and TRBJ2-7; D is perhaps TRBD2 (6 bases). V dropped 5 bases and J dropped 6 bases, with 17 bases sitting between them. Germline CDR1 is SGHVS and CDR2 is FQNEAQ. This CDR3 contains 14 residues. CDR3 DNA: TGTGCCAGCAGCCCCCAAGGGCAGGGAGGCGAGCAGTACTTC. Protein: CASSPQGQGGEQYF.

V is TRBV20-1 and J is TRBJ2-3; D not certain. Trimming removed 6 bases at V and 0 bases at J, with 13 bases between. Germline V gene data show CDR1 as DFQATT and CDR2 as SNEGSKA (reference sequence). The CDR3 length is 14 residues. The CDR3 nucleotides are TGCAGTGCCCCTATAGCTGCTAGCACAGATACGCAGTATTTT. Its protein product is CSAPIAASTDTQYF.

There are many counts of this clone. The chain has TRBV5-1 and TRBJ1-1; D unresolved. CDR1 SGHRS and CDR2 YFSETQ come from the germline V gene. This CDR3 contains 13 residues. With 0 bases removed from V and 0 bases from J, the gap between germline ends came to 3 bases. The CDR3 DNA is TGCGCCAGCAGCTTGGGGGTGAACACTGAAGCTTTCTTT. Amino acid sequence: CASSLGVNTEAFF.